Listed here is a single TCR beta chain. These data come from a study of blood T cell repertoires in COVID-19. The overall study: Sites in the United States, Italy and Spain provided acute and convalescent COVID-19 samples. T cells, B-cell-depleted T cells, or PBMCs supplied cDNA or gDNA.

Germline V gives CDR1 MNHNY, CDR2 SVGAGI (reference sequence). This CDR3 has 15 amino acids. Trimming cost V 3 bases and J 1 base; bases outside gene matches: 2. Authors' methods: From reference gene primer amplification, estimates of nucleated cell counts were derived. The repertoire was sequenced with immunoSEQ multiplex PCR; TCRdb's copy has only in-frame clones and lacks some. V, J and clone size derive from that table, while D and trimming were established from the DNA sequence. The table lists tens of thousands of clones, about nine tenths of them singletons, with roughly 8.6% in the top ten. The chain combines TRBV6-6 with TRBJ2-5; 10 bases align to TRBD1. The sample was peripheral blood. This TCR came from a human donor in a cohort sampled during active COVID-19. The DNA of the CDR3 is TGTGCCAGCAGTTATGGGACAGGGGCCCAAGAGACCCAGTACTTC. Translated, it gives CASSYGTGAQETQYF.